The rows below give T cell receptor beta chains drawn from one sample of a study of blood T cell repertoires in COVID-19. Sequencing was performed with immunoSEQ multiplex PCR; in TCRdb, only in-frame clones are kept and a portion is missing. The repertoire holds fewer than 350,000 clones, with around 81% as singletons. Sequenced sample: peripheral blood. Source of these receptors: a woman aged 55-69 years with active or convalescent COVID-19. The CDR3 runs from the conserved cysteine through the conserved F or W. Fields, in order: CDR3 protein, CDR3 DNA, clone size, J gene, V gene, D gene. The D gene is left open where the match is weak. Clone size appears in some rows only: once, few, many, or a class for an expanded clone.

cdr3_aa: CASSRRRGAEETQYF
cdr3_nt: TGTGCCAGCAGCCGGAGGCGGGGGGCCGAAGAGACCCAGTACTTC
clone_size: -
j_call: TRBJ2-5
v_call: TRBV11-3
d_call: TRBD2

cdr3_aa: CASSSFRGTGIRQPQHF
cdr3_nt: TGTGCCAGTAGTAGCTTTAGGGGGACAGGGATCCGGCAGCCCCAGCATTTT
clone_size: few
j_call: TRBJ1-5
v_call: TRBV19
d_call: TRBD1

cdr3_aa: CASSEGWRAAYEQYF
cdr3_nt: TGTGCCAGCAGTGAAGGCTGGAGGGCAGCCTACGAGCAGTACTTC
clone_size: -
j_call: TRBJ2-7
v_call: TRBV25-1
d_call: -

cdr3_aa: CASSQAMNTEAFF
cdr3_nt: TGCGCCAGCAGCCAAGCTATGAACACTGAAGCTTTCTTT
clone_size: -
j_call: TRBJ1-1
v_call: TRBV4-1
d_call: -

cdr3_aa: CASSPFGSGGNEQFF
cdr3_nt: TGTGCCAGCAGCCCCTTCGGAAGCGGTGGCAATGAGCAGTTCTTC
clone_size: -
j_call: TRBJ2-1
v_call: TRBV6-5
d_call: -

cdr3_aa: CASSEGLAGSLKTQYF
cdr3_nt: TGTGCCAGCAGTGAGGGACTAGCGGGATCGTTGAAGACCCAGTACTTC
clone_size: few
j_call: TRBJ2-5
v_call: TRBV6-1
d_call: TRBD2

cdr3_aa: CAISQGSGNTIYF
cdr3_nt: TGTGCCATCAGTCAGGGTTCTGGAAACACCATATATTTT
clone_size: -
j_call: TRBJ1-3
v_call: TRBV10-3
d_call: -

cdr3_aa: CAWRRKDRAQETQYF
cdr3_nt: TGTGCCTGGAGGCGGAAGGACAGGGCCCAAGAGACCCAGTACTTC
clone_size: -
j_call: TRBJ2-5
v_call: TRBV30
d_call: TRBD1

cdr3_aa: CASKGEGGGYTF
cdr3_nt: TGTGCCAGCAAAGGGGAGGGAGGTGGCTACACCTTC
clone_size: -
j_call: TRBJ1-2
v_call: TRBV27
d_call: -

cdr3_aa: CASSQDSSYQETQYF
cdr3_nt: TGCGCCAGCAGCCAAGATTCCTCCTACCAAGAGACCCAGTACTTC
clone_size: once
j_call: TRBJ2-5
v_call: TRBV4-3
d_call: -

cdr3_aa: CASSLLGQPENEAFF
cdr3_nt: TGTGCCAGCAGCCTCCTTGGACAGCCCGAGAATGAAGCTTTCTTT
clone_size: -
j_call: TRBJ1-1
v_call: TRBV13
d_call: -

cdr3_aa: CASSYSSEAGNTIYF
cdr3_nt: TGTGCCAGCAGTTACTCATCAGAGGCCGGAAACACCATATATTTT
clone_size: -
j_call: TRBJ1-3
v_call: TRBV6-5
d_call: -

cdr3_aa: CASSQARQGSGELFF
cdr3_nt: TGCGCCAGCAGCCAAGCCCGGCAGGGATCCGGGGAGCTGTTTTTT
clone_size: -
j_call: TRBJ2-2
v_call: TRBV4-1
d_call: -

cdr3_aa: CASRHSTGGFGNEKLFF
cdr3_nt: TGTGCCAGCAGACACTCGACAGGGGGCTTTGGTAATGAAAAACTGTTTTTT
clone_size: -
j_call: TRBJ1-4
v_call: TRBV28
d_call: TRBD1

cdr3_aa: CASSLARAHEQYF
cdr3_nt: TGTGCCAGCAGCTTAGCTAGAGCCCACGAGCAGTACTTC
clone_size: -
j_call: TRBJ2-7
v_call: TRBV13
d_call: -

cdr3_aa: CASSLDAISTDTQYF
cdr3_nt: TGTGCCAGCAGCTTAGACGCGATTAGCACAGATACGCAGTATTTT
clone_size: -
j_call: TRBJ2-3
v_call: TRBV7-9
d_call: -

cdr3_aa: CASSSGQGRISGNTIYF
cdr3_nt: TGCGCCAGCAGCTCCGGACAGGGTAGAATCTCTGGAAACACCATATATTTT
clone_size: -
j_call: TRBJ1-3
v_call: TRBV5-1
d_call: TRBD1

cdr3_aa: CASSLWAAEAFF
cdr3_nt: TGTGCCAGCAGTTTGTGGGCAGCTGAAGCTTTCTTT
clone_size: once
j_call: TRBJ1-1
v_call: TRBV12-3/TRBV12-4
d_call: -

cdr3_aa: CASSRLAGDTDTQYF
cdr3_nt: TGTGCCAGCAGCCGTCTAGCGGGGGACACAGATACGCAGTATTTT
clone_size: once
j_call: TRBJ2-3
v_call: TRBV3-1/TRBV3-2
d_call: TRBD2

cdr3_aa: CASSSGQFYGYTF
cdr3_nt: TGTGCCAGCAGCTCCGGACAGTTCTATGGCTACACCTTC
clone_size: -
j_call: TRBJ1-2
v_call: TRBV11-2
d_call: -

cdr3_aa: CASSQVQGIHTEAFF
cdr3_nt: TGCGCCAGCAGTCAAGTACAGGGGATTCACACTGAAGCTTTCTTT
clone_size: -
j_call: TRBJ1-1
v_call: TRBV23-1
d_call: TRBD1

cdr3_aa: CASSVDGGHTGELFF
cdr3_nt: TGTGCCAGCAGCGTAGACGGGGGGCACACCGGGGAGCTGTTTTTT
clone_size: -
j_call: TRBJ2-2
v_call: TRBV9
d_call: -

cdr3_aa: CSVVEGYTF
cdr3_nt: TGCAGCGTTGTGGAGGGCTACACCTTC
clone_size: -
j_call: TRBJ1-2
v_call: TRBV29-1
d_call: -

cdr3_aa: CSVEDGTAGYTF
cdr3_nt: TGCAGCGTTGAAGACGGGACAGCTGGCTACACCTTC
clone_size: few
j_call: TRBJ1-2
v_call: TRBV29-1
d_call: TRBD1

cdr3_aa: CASKYPELNTEAFF
cdr3_nt: TGTGCCAGTAAGTATCCGGAGCTGAACACTGAAGCTTTCTTT
clone_size: -
j_call: TRBJ1-1
v_call: TRBV19
d_call: -

cdr3_aa: CASSFLGTRSGANVLTF
cdr3_nt: TGTGCCAGCAGCTTCCTTGGCACCCGCTCTGGGGCCAACGTCCTGACTTTC
clone_size: -
j_call: TRBJ2-6
v_call: TRBV7-2
d_call: -

cdr3_aa: CASSRSQFTVTDTQYF
cdr3_nt: TGTGCCAGCAGCCGCTCACAGTTTACTGTCACAGATACGCAGTATTTT
clone_size: -
j_call: TRBJ2-3
v_call: TRBV3-1/TRBV3-2
d_call: -

cdr3_aa: CASSFQGLSTDTQYF
cdr3_nt: TGTGCCAGCAGCTTCCAGGGGCTTAGCACAGATACGCAGTATTTT
clone_size: -
j_call: TRBJ2-3
v_call: TRBV11-2
d_call: -

cdr3_aa: CASSPDRGGGYTF
cdr3_nt: TGTGCCAGCAGTCCCGACAGGGGGGGTGGCTACACCTTC
clone_size: -
j_call: TRBJ1-2
v_call: TRBV7-6
d_call: TRBD1

cdr3_aa: CASPPGQGGRMNTEAFF
cdr3_nt: TGTGCCAGCCCCCCGGGACAGGGAGGTAGAATGAACACTGAAGCTTTCTTT
clone_size: -
j_call: TRBJ1-1
v_call: TRBV19
d_call: TRBD1

cdr3_aa: CASSWGGPGNEQFF
cdr3_nt: TGTGCCAGCAGTTGGGGGGGGCCGGGTAATGAGCAGTTCTTC
clone_size: -
j_call: TRBJ2-1
v_call: TRBV6-5
d_call: -

cdr3_aa: CASSLFRGHIYNEQFF
cdr3_nt: TGTGCCAGCAGCCTCTTCAGGGGTCACATCTACAATGAGCAGTTCTTC
clone_size: -
j_call: TRBJ2-1
v_call: TRBV7-2
d_call: -

cdr3_aa: CASSLGTGGNQPQHF
cdr3_nt: TGTGCCAGCAGCCTAGGGACAGGGGGCAATCAGCCCCAGCATTTT
clone_size: few
j_call: TRBJ1-5
v_call: TRBV3-1/TRBV3-2
d_call: TRBD1

cdr3_aa: CAISLNTGQGTSTDTQYF
cdr3_nt: TGTGCCATCAGCCTTAATACTGGACAGGGGACTAGCACAGATACGCAGTATTTT
clone_size: -
j_call: TRBJ2-3
v_call: TRBV10-3
d_call: TRBD1

cdr3_aa: CASSMDRRSEQYF
cdr3_nt: TGTGCCAGCAGCATGGACAGGCGGAGCGAGCAGTACTTC
clone_size: -
j_call: TRBJ2-7
v_call: TRBV7-8
d_call: TRBD1

cdr3_aa: CASSSLGSRDTQYF
cdr3_nt: TGTGCCAGCAGTTCTCTAGGCTCAAGGGATACGCAGTATTTT
clone_size: -
j_call: TRBJ2-3
v_call: TRBV27
d_call: -

cdr3_aa: CASRSSGGPFYEQYF
cdr3_nt: TGTGCCAGCAGAAGTAGCGGGGGGCCCTTTTACGAGCAGTACTTC
clone_size: -
j_call: TRBJ2-7
v_call: TRBV7-2
d_call: TRBD2

cdr3_aa: CASSQEDGHYNSPLHF
cdr3_nt: TGCGCCAGCAGCCAAGAGGACGGACATTATAATTCACCCCTCCACTTT
clone_size: once
j_call: TRBJ1-6
v_call: TRBV4-3
d_call: -

cdr3_aa: CASSLTPAGAGQETQYF
cdr3_nt: TGTGCCAGCAGCTTAACCCCAGCGGGGGCGGGTCAAGAGACCCAGTACTTC
clone_size: -
j_call: TRBJ2-5
v_call: TRBV7-3
d_call: TRBD2

cdr3_aa: CASGWGTGAEAFF
cdr3_nt: TGTGCTAGTGGTTGGGGGACAGGGGCTGAAGCTTTCTTT
clone_size: -
j_call: TRBJ1-1
v_call: TRBV12-5
d_call: TRBD1